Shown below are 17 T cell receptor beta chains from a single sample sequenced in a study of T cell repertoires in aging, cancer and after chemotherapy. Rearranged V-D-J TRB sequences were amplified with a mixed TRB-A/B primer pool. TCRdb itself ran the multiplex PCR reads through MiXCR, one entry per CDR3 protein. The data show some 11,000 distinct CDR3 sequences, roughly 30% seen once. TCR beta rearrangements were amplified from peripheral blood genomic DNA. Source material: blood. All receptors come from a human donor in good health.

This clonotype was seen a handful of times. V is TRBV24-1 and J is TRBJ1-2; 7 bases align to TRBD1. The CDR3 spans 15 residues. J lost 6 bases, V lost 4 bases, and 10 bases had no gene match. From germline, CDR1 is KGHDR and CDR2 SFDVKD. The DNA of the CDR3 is TGTGCCACCAGTGACCCGAACGACAGGGCGGATGGCTACACCTTC. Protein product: CATSDPNDRADGYTF.

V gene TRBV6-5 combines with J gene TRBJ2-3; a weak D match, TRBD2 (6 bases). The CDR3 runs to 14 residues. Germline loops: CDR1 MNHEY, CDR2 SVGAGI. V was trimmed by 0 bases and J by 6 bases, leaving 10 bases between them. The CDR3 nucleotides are TGTGCCAGCAGTTACTCCCACGCGGGGGATACGCAGTATTTT. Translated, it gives CASSYSHAGDTQYF.

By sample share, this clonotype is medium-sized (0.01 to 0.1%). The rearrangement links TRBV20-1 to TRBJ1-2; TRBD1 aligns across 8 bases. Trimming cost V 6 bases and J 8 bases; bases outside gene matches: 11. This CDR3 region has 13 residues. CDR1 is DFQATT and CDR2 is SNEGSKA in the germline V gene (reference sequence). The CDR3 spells CSASNTGGRGYTF. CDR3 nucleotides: TGCAGTGCGAGTAATACAGGGGGACGGGGCTACACCTTC.

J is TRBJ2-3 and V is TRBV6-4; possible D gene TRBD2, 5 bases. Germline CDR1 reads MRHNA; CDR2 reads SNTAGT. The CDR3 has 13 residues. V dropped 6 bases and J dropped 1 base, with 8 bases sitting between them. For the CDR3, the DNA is TGTGCCAGCAGATTTAGCGGCACAGATACGCAGTATTTT. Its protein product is CASRFSGTDTQYF.

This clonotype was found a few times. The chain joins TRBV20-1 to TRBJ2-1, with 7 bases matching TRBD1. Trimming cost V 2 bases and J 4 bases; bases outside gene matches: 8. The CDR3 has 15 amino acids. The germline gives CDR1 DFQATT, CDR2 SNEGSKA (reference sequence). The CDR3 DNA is TGCAGTGCTAGAAAGGTGACAGGGTCATACAATGAGCAGTTCTTC. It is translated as CSARKVTGSYNEQFF.

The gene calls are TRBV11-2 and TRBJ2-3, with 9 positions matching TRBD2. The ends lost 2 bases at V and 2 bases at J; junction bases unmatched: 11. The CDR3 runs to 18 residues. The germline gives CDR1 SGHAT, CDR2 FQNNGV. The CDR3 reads CASSLTSSGGVPTDTQYF. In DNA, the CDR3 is TGTGCCAGCAGCTTAACAAGTAGCGGGGGAGTACCCACAGATACGCAGTATTTT.

CDR3 residues: CASSSGGVNTGELFF. The DNA for the CDR3 is TGTGCCAGCAGTTCCGGGGGGGTGAACACCGGGGAGCTGTTTTTT. This chain joins TRBV6-4 and TRBJ2-2; 8 bases align to TRBD2. The V gene end was trimmed by 5 bases and the J gene end by 1 base; junction bases not matched to a gene: 3. The CDR3 runs 15 residues. CDR1 is MRHNA, CDR2 SNTAGT, per germline.

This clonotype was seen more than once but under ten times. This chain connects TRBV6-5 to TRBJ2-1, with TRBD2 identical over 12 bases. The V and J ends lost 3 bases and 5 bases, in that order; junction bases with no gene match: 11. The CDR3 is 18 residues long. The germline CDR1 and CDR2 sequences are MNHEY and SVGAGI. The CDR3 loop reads CASSYAATSGRRDNEQFF. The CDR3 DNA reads TGTGCCAGCAGTTATGCGGCGACTAGCGGGAGACGAGACAATGAGCAGTTCTTC.

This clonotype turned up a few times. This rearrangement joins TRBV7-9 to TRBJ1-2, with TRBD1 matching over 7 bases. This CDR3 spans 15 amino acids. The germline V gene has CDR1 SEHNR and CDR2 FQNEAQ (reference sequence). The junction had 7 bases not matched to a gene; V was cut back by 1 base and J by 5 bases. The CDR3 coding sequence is TGTGCCAGCAGCTTAGGACCGGGACAGAATTATGGCTACACCTTC. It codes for CASSLGPGQNYGYTF.

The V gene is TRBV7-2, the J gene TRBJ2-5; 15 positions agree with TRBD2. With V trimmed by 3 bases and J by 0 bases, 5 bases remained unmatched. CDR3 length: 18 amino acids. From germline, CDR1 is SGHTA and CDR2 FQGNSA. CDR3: CASSFGLAGGPYQETQYF. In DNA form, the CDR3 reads TGTGCCAGCAGCTTTGGACTAGCGGGGGGGCCGTACCAAGAGACCCAGTACTTC.

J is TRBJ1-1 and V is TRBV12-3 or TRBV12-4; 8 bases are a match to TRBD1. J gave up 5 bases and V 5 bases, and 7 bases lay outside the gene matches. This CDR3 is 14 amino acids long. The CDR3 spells CASSMGQVKTEAFF. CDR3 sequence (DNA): TGTGCCAGCAGTATGGGACAGGTTAAGACTGAAGCTTTCTTT.

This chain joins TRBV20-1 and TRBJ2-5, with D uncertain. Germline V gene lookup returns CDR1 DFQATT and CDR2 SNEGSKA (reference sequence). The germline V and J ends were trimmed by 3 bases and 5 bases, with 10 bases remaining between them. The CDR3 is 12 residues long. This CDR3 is CSARPDVETQYF. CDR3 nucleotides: TGCAGTGCTAGGCCGGATGTGGAGACCCAGTACTTC.

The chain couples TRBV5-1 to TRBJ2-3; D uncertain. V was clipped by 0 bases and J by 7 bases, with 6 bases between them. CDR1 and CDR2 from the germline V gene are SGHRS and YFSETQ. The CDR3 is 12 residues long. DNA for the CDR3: TGCGCCAGCAGCTTGGAGGGAAATACGCAGTATTTT. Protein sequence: CASSLEGNTQYF.

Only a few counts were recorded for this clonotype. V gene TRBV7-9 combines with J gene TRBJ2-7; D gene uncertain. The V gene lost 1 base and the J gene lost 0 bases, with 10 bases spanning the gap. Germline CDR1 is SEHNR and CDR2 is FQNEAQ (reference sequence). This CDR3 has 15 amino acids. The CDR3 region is CASSLGQVSSYEQYF. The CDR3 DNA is TGTGCCAGCAGCTTAGGGCAGGTGAGCTCCTACGAGCAGTACTTC.

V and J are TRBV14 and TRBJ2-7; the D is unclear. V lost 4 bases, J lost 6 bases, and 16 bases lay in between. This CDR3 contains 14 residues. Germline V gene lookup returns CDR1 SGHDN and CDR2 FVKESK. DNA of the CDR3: TGTGCCAGCAGCCTGTACCTCCTTTCTAGCGAGCAGTACTTC. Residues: CASSLYLLSSEQYF.

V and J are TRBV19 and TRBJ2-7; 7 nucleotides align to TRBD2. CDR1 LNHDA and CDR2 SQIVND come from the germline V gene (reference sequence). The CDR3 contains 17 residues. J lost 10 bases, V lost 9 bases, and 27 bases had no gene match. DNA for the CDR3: TGTGCCAGCAAACCCTCTAGCGGAAACCCCGGGCGGCTTACTCAGTACTTC. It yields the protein CASKPSSGNPGRLTQYF.

CDR3 protein: CASLLRETQYF. The CDR3 bases are TGTGCCAGCCTCCTACGGGAGACCCAGTACTTC. The chain joins TRBV6-6 to TRBJ2-5, with D uncertain. This CDR3 spans 11 amino acids. The V end was cut by 8 bases, the J end by 5 bases, with 9 bases between. CDR1 and CDR2 (germline): MNHNY, SVGAGI (reference sequence).